This T cell receptor (beta chain) was documented in a study of CD8 T cells in ankylosing spondylitis. Findings and caveats of the study: There was reportedly significant enrichment of clones that were disease-linked in matched ankylosing spondylitis synovial fluid. Within ankylosing spondylitis blood, a TCR beta motif made up of eight or nine highly homologous variants appeared to be characteristic.

TCRdb re-analysed the 5' RACE reads in MiXCR, keeping a single row per CDR3 protein. The sample carries around 91,000 distinct CDR3 sequences, around 8.5% recorded once. Trimming took 0 bases from V and 0 from J, leaving 5 bases between them. CDR3 length: 14 amino acids. CDR1 is MGHRA, CDR2 YSYEKL, per germline. This clonotype was detected ten times or more. Its cognate antigen is unknown. The receptor's source is a male donor with ankylosing spondylitis. J is TRBJ2-5 and V is TRBV4-1; D gene uncertain. The sequenced sample consisted of blood, either unsorted or a sorted T cell fraction (not recorded which). For the CDR3, the DNA is TGCGCCAGCAGCCAAGACGAGGACCAAGAGACCCAGTACTTC. Translation: CASSQDEDQETQYF.